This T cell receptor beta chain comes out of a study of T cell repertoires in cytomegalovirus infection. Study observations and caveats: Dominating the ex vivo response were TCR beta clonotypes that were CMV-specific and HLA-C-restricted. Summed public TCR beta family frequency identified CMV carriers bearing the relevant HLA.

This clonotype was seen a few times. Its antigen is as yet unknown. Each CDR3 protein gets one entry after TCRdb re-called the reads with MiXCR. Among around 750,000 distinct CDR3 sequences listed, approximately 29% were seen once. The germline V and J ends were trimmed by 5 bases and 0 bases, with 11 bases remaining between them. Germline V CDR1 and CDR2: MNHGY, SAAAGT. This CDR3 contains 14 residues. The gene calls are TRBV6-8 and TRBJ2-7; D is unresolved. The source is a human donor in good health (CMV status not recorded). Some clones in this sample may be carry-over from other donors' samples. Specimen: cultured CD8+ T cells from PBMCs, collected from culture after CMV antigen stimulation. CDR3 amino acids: CASSPGSYSYEQYF. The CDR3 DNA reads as TGTGCCAGCAGTCCCGGGTCCTACTCCTACGAGCAGTACTTC.